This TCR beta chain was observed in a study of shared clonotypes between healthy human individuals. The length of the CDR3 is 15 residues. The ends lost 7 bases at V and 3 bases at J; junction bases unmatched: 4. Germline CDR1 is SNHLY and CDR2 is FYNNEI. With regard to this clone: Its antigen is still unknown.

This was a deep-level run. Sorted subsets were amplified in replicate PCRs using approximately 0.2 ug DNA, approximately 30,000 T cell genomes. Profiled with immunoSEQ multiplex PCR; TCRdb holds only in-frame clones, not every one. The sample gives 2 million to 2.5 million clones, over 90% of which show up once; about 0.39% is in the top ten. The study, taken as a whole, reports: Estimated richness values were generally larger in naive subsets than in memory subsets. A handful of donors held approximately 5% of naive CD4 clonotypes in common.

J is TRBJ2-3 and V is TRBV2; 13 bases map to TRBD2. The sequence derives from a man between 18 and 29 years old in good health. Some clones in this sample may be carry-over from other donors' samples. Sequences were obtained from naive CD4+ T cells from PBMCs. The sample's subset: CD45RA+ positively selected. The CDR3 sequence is CASNGGLAGTDTQYF. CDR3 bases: TGTGCCAGCAATGGGGGACTAGCGGGAACAGATACGCAGTATTTT.